This is a list of T cell receptor beta chains from one sample in a study of T cells in narcolepsy. Generated by immunoSEQ multiplex PCR, the TCRdb table keeps only in-frame clones and is missing some. This table has around 30,000 clones, roughly 88% appearing once. Sequenced: CD45RA- memory CD4+ T cells from PBMCs. The origin of the receptors is a human donor with narcolepsy. CDR3s include the opening cysteine and the closing phenylalanine or tryptophan. A D gene is named only where the DNA matches it firmly. Part of the rows lack a size; the others show once, few, many or a class for expanded clones.

.	TRBD2	TRBV11-1	TRBJ2-1	CASSVLAGGPGNEQFF	TGTGCCAGCAGCGTCCTAGCGGGGGGGCCCGGAAATGAGCAGTTCTTC
.	.	TRBV9	TRBJ2-5	CASSVDPWGTQKETQYF	TGTGCCAGCAGCGTAGACCCCTGGGGCACCCAAAAAGAGACCCAGTACTTC
.	TRBD1	TRBV6-5	TRBJ1-2	CASNPGQGNYGYTF	TGTGCCAGCAATCCGGGACAGGGGAACTATGGCTACACCTTC
.	.	TRBV9	TRBJ1-4	CASSVGPGVEKLFF	TGTGCCAGCAGCGTAGGCCCAGGGGTTGAAAAACTGTTTTTT
.	.	TRBV28	TRBJ1-6	CASGGGVNSPLHF	TGTGCCAGCGGAGGAGGGGTCAATTCACCCCTCCACTTT
.	.	TRBV27	TRBJ1-1	CASSLWRGTGSYTEAFF	TGTGCCAGCAGTTTATGGCGGGGAACAGGCTCCTACACTGAAGCTTTCTTT
.	.	TRBV11-3	TRBJ2-6	CASAQGGSGANVLTF	TGTGCCAGCGCACAAGGGGGCTCTGGGGCCAACGTCCTGACTTTC
once	.	TRBV5-5	TRBJ1-1	CASSPARGWNTEAFF	TGTGCCAGCAGCCCGGCTAGGGGATGGAACACTGAAGCTTTCTTT
.	TRBD2	TRBV10-3	TRBJ2-1	CAIMSGLGNNEQFF	TGTGCCATCATGTCGGGACTAGGCAACAATGAGCAGTTCTTC
.	TRBD1	TRBV5-8	TRBJ2-3	CASSLGGRETDTQYF	TGTGCCAGCAGCCTAGGGGGCAGGGAGACCGATACGCAGTATTTT
.	TRBD2	TRBV18	TRBJ2-5	CASSPSSGRAETQYF	TGTGCCAGCTCACCATCTAGCGGGAGGGCGGAGACCCAGTACTTC
once	.	TRBV2	TRBJ1-1	CASRGGTTRNTEAFF	TGTGCCAGCAGGGGGGGGACGACACGGAACACTGAAGCTTTCTTT
.	TRBD1	TRBV27	TRBJ2-1	CASSLSSGQGSSYNEQFF	TGTGCCAGCAGTTTATCTTCCGGACAGGGGAGCTCCTACAATGAGCAGTTCTTC
.	TRBD1	TRBV30	TRBJ1-1	CAWSPQGAGGAFF	TGTGCCTGGAGTCCACAGGGGGCCGGAGGGGCTTTCTTT
.	.	TRBV2	TRBJ2-5	CASSEALAGPTKETQYF	TGTGCCAGCAGTGAAGCGCTTGCAGGGCCAACAAAAGAGACCCAGTACTTC
.	TRBD1	TRBV28	TRBJ2-1	CASSILRGQGYNEQFF	TGTGCCAGCAGTATCTTGAGGGGGCAGGGGTACAATGAGCAGTTCTTC
.	.	TRBV19	TRBJ2-5	CASSLGGLETQYF	TGTGCCAGTAGCCTCGGGGGGCTAGAGACCCAGTACTTC
.	TRBD1	TRBV7-9	TRBJ2-7	CASSLRDRSYEQYF	TGTGCCAGCAGCTTAAGGGACAGGTCCTACGAGCAGTACTTC
.	.	TRBV6-1	TRBJ2-3	CASSTLGYYTDTQYF	TGTGCCAGCAGTACCCTTGGGTACTACACAGATACGCAGTATTTT
.	.	TRBV11-2	TRBJ1-2	CASSFNDRSYGYTF	TGTGCCAGCAGCTTCAACGACAGGAGCTATGGCTACACCTTC
.	TRBD1	TRBV7-6	TRBJ1-6	CASSPGQGGRRPLHF	TGTGCCAGCAGCCCCGGACAGGGGGGGCGGAGGCCCCTCCACTTT
.	TRBD1	TRBV7-8	TRBJ1-5	CASSGQGTQPQHF	TGTGCCAGCAGCGGACAGGGCACTCAGCCCCAGCATTTT
.	.	TRBV30	TRBJ1-5	CAWSVAGPGNQPQHF	TGTGCCTGGAGTGTAGCCGGGCCCGGCAATCAGCCCCAGCATTTT
.	TRBD1	TRBV19	TRBJ2-3	CASRPPGQGIDTQYF	TGTGCCAGTAGGCCCCCGGGACAGGGGATAGATACGCAGTATTTT
.	TRBD1	TRBV12-5	TRBJ1-2	CASGLGRTGTNYGYTF	TGTGCTAGTGGTTTGGGACGGACAGGGACCAACTATGGCTACACCTTC
.	.	TRBV6-6	TRBJ2-2	CASIKDSTGELFF	TGTGCCAGCATCAAAGATTCCACCGGGGAGCTGTTTTTT
few	TRBD1	TRBV5-5	TRBJ1-2	CASSPDRGARGYTF	TGTGCCAGCAGCCCTGACAGGGGGGCTCGTGGCTACACCTTC
.	.	TRBV2	TRBJ2-1	CASSPTTLAISYNEQFF	TGTGCCAGCAGTCCTACGACTCTAGCGATCTCCTACAATGAGCAGTTCTTC